The source of this T cell receptor (beta chain) is a study of blood T cell repertoires in COVID-19. On the study more broadly: From the United States, Italy and Spain came samples of acute and convalescent COVID-19. T cells, B-cell-depleted T cells, or PBMCs provided the cDNA or gDNA that served as material.

Under the authors' procedure: How many nucleated cells were present was estimated from reference gene primer amplification. Repertoires were generated with immunoSEQ multiplex PCR, while TCRdb's copy carries only in-frame clones and drops some. Clonal size and the V and J genes are those of that table, whereas D and trimming came from the DNA. This sample has about 170,000 clones, with around 85% found just once. The ends lost 2 bases at V and 5 bases at J; junction bases unmatched: 12. The CDR3 is 17 residues long. CDR1 and CDR2 (germline): ENHRY, SYGVKD. This clonotype was obtained from a man aged 55-75 years who had recovered from COVID-19. This chain uses TRBV10-3 with TRBJ2-7, with TRBD2 identical over 10 bases. The sample comprised peripheral blood. In DNA, the CDR3 is TGTGCCATCAGTGAGACACCTACTAGCGGGAAGATCAACGAGCAGTACTTC. Amino acids: CAISETPTSGKINEQYF.